The T cell receptor beta chain described here comes from a study of blood T cell repertoires in COVID-19 (dated by TCRdb to 2020 to 2022). Turning to the overall study: Samples from collaborators originated in the United States, Italy and Spain and spanned both the acute and convalescent phases of COVID-19. The material from the prospective study consisted of cDNA or gDNA derived from T cells, B-cell-depleted T cells, or PBMCs. The repertoires were released in a freely available public database meant as a resource for research on the immune response to SARS-CoV-2. The samples were drawn from the first 160 participants of the ongoing ImmuneRACE study and from some 1,300 subjects provided by 6 global collaborators. Sample metadata almost always included a de-identified subject ID, COVID-19 status, age in years and sex. Where available, HLA class I and class II types were taken from metadata supplied by the sample provider and were not determined by assay-based typing. The dataset comprised deeply sampled blood TCRbeta repertoires from subjects exposed to, actively infected with, or recovered from COVID-19.

Note on this clone: No cognate antigen has been identified for it. Base quality data are lacking; no much larger clone is found one base away.

The immunoSEQ Assay, a bias-controlled multiplex PCR, was used to amplify TCRbeta CDR3 regions from genomic DNA. As for how the authors treated the data: The number of nucleated cells in each sample was estimated from the amplification of reference gene primers within the assay. To quantify the absolute abundance of each unique TCRbeta CDR3 rearrangement, sequence reads were collapsed and filtered. For each sample, productive Simpson clonality was calculated as the square root of Simpson's diversity index over productive rearrangements. TCRdb mirrors the immuneACCESS table, restricted to in-frame sequences. Some clones are absent from its copies; in checked studies, under half trace to an unresolved V gene, and the reason for the others is unknown. V and J calls and clone size are copied from that table; D and trimming were computed from the DNA. The sample table records some 250,000 clones; around 80% of these occur just once. The ten most abundant clones make up approximately 6% of the sample.

Results the study describes overall, beyond this receptor: The quantity of clinical and demographic metadata differed by source and by participant and was supplied without curation.

The trim is 2 bases for V and 0 bases for J, with a gap of 8 bases between the germline ends. In the germline V gene, CDR1 corresponds to SGHTA and CDR2 to FQGNSA. The CDR3 spans 15 residues, from the cysteine through the phenylalanine. Only the CDR3 part of the read is kept: 45 bases, read in frame from the first base. The collaborating institutions used their own protocols to collect whole blood in K2EDTA tubes. For TCRbeta analysis, collaborators shipped samples in one of three forms: frozen whole blood, isolated PBMCs, or DNA extracted from either of those sample types. In this chain, TRBV7-2 is recombined with TRBJ1-5, with the identity of the D gene unclear. The sample taken for sequencing was peripheral blood. The clonotype originates from a man at least 80 years old with acute or convalescent COVID-19. The nucleotide sequence reads TGTGCCAGCAGCTTATGGCAGGATAGCAATCAGCCCCAGCATTTT. Protein translation: CASSLWQDSNQPQHF.